A selection of T cell receptor beta chains follows, all from one sample in a study of cytomegalovirus exposure and HLA in healthy donors. TCRdb's table, derived via immunoSEQ multiplex PCR, lists solely in-frame clones and lacks some. The sample holds about 200,000 clones, approximately 78% seen once. Source material: PBMCs. The receptors stem from a woman aged 40 to 55 in good health and CMV-seronegative. Each CDR3 is given with its conserved first and last residue.

14	TRBV30	TRBJ2-5	CAWSWGQGRDGQYF
14	TRBV4-1	TRBJ2-1	CASSPGLLYNEQFF
13	TRBV9	TRBJ1-1	CASSVGPNTEAFF
16	TRBV7-2	TRBJ2-5	CASSYLRSSEGETQYF
14	TRBV30	-	CAWSVGLAGYEQYF
15	TRBV7-2	TRBJ1-1	CASTVTALVNTEAFF
15	TRBV7-9	TRBJ1-3	CASSLLRGSGNTIYF
14	TRBV27	TRBJ2-3	CASSLNRGADTQYF
15	TRBV5-4	TRBJ2-1	CASSLSGATYNEQFF
15	TRBV30	TRBJ2-3	CAWSDRSGRGDTQYF
13	TRBV2	TRBJ1-2	CASSGGQGFGYTF
15	TRBV6-6	TRBJ2-1	CASRTGTSGYNEQFF
15	TRBV15	TRBJ1-2	CATSRGIGDSYGYTF
14	TRBV27	TRBJ2-5	CASSSPGTRGEQYF
14	TRBV27	TRBJ2-7	CASSFTPAAYEQYF
15	TRBV7-3	TRBJ2-5	CASSSNGRVQETQYF
15	TRBV7-2	TRBJ2-7	CASSLSPGLTYEQYF
15	TRBV30	TRBJ2-7	CAWSHLGQGGYEQYF
18	TRBV9	TRBJ2-5	CASSAGLAGELVLETQYF
15	TRBV4-2	TRBJ1-1	CASSQSQGANTEAFF
13	TRBV29-1	TRBJ2-2	CSLRTGNTGELFF
16	TRBV5-4	TRBJ2-7	CASSLGGGTGLYEQYF
13	TRBV9	TRBJ1-1	CASGRTGMTEAFF
16	TRBV27	TRBJ2-7	CASSPSLAGISYEQYF
16	TRBV6-1	TRBJ2-1	CASSQGTSGNYNEQFF
14	TRBV6-1	TRBJ2-5	CASSEWTAQETQYF
13	TRBV19	TRBJ2-3	CASSVNRADTQYF
14	TRBV7-3	TRBJ2-3	CASSSSRLADTQYF
13	TRBV18	TRBJ1-4	CASSPSGNEKLFF
16	TRBV27	TRBJ2-1	CASSSGQGGSYNEQFF
13	TRBV23-1	TRBJ2-2	CASSPTGTGELFF
14	TRBV11-2	TRBJ2-5	CASSGLAEQETQYF
13	TRBV5-1	TRBJ2-7	CASSAQGTREQYF
16	TRBV27	TRBJ2-1	CASSLGSGSSYNEQFF
13	TRBV10-1	TRBJ1-1	CASRVTVNTEAFF
14	TRBV13	TRBJ1-3	CASRYGLSGNTIYF
15	TRBV5-1	TRBJ1-5	CASSRGQGGNQPQHF
14	TRBV10-2	TRBJ1-2	CASSGQGAFQGYTF
14	TRBV7-3	TRBJ1-1	CASSDGQGGTEAFF
15	TRBV7-8	TRBJ2-3	CASSPTGANTDTQYF
17	TRBV5-1	TRBJ1-1	CASSLASLRVMNTEAFF
14	TRBV5-1	TRBJ2-4	CASSQGLAKNIQYF
13	TRBV7-9	TRBJ1-1	CASSRGTNTEAFF
16	TRBV7-9	TRBJ1-1	CASSLVGQGANTEAFF
16	TRBV6-6	TRBJ2-3	CASSWGQGWSTDTQYF
17	TRBV11-2	TRBJ2-4	CASSLAGTSGSGDIQYF
14	TRBV5-4	TRBJ2-7	CASSLAGGSSVQYF
15	TRBV25-1	TRBJ2-3	CASSVGLTSTDTQYF
12	TRBV7-9	TRBJ1-2	CAPWDTTYGYTF
16	TRBV4-1	TRBJ1-5	CASSQGRLRSNQPQHF
16	TRBV6-1	TRBJ2-3	CASSARGRGATDTQYF